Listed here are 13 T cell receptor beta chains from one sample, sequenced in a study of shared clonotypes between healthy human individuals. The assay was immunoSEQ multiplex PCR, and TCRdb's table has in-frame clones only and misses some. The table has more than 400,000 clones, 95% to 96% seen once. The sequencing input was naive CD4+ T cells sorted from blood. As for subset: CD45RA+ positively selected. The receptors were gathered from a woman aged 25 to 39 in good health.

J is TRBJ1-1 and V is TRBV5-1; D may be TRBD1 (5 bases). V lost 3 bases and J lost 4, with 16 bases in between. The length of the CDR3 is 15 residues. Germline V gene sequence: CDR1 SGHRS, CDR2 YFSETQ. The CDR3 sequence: CASSSTGQGSTEAFF. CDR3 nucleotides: TGCGCCAGCAGCTCCACTGGACAAGGTAGCACTGAAGCTTTCTTT.

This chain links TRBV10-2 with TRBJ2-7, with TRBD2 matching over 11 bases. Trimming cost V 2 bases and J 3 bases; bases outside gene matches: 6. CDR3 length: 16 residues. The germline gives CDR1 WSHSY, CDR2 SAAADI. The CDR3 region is CASSESSGRVYYEQYF. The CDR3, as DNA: TGCGCCAGCAGTGAGAGTAGCGGGAGGGTTTACTACGAGCAGTACTTC.

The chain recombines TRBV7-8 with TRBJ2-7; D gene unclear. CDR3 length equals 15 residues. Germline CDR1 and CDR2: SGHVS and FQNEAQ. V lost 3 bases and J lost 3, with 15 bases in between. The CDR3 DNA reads TGTGCCAGCAGCTTGGGCGGCGGACCGAACTACGAGCAGTACTTC. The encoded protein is CASSLGGGPNYEQYF.

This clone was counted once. CDR3 loop: CASSGRARYLNTEAFF. CDR3 DNA: TGTGCCAGTAGTGGCCGGGCCCGATACTTGAACACTGAAGCTTTCTTT. The chain carries TRBV19 and TRBJ1-1; D not certain. The CDR3 extends over 16 amino acids. V gave up 5 bases and J gave up 0 bases, with 16 bases separating them. Germline V gene lookup returns CDR1 LNHDA and CDR2 SQIVND (reference sequence). Full variable domain (missing parts from reference TRBV19 and TRBJ1-1): DGGITQSPKYLFRKEGQNVTLSCEQNLNHDAMYWYRQDPGQGLRLIYYSQIVNDFQKGDIAEGYSVSREKKESFPLTVTSAQKNPTAFYLCASSGRARYLNTEAFFGQGTRLTVV.

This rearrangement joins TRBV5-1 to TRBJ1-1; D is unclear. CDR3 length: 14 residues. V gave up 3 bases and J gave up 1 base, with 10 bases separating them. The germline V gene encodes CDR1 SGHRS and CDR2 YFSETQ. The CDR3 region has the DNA TGCGCCAGCAGCTCCGGGGAGACGAACACTGAAGCTTTCTTT. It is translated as CASSSGETNTEAFF. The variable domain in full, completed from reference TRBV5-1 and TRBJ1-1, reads KAGVTQTPRYLIKTRGQQVTLSCSPISGHRSVSWYQQTPGQGLQFLFEYFSETQRNKGNFPGRFSGRQFSNSRSEMNVSTLELGDSALYLCASSSGETNTEAFFGQGTRLTVV.

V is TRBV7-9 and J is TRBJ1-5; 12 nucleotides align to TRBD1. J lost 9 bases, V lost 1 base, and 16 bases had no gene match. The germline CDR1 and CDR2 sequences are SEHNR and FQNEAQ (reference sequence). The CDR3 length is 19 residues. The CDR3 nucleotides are TGTGCCAGCAGCTTAGACCGGGACAGGGGGCCGCGAGATCGCTGGCCCCAGCATTTT. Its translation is CASSLDRDRGPRDRWPQHF.

CDR3 coding DNA: TGTGCCAGCAGCGGATACCGAAGACTAGCGGGTTTCCACGAGCAGTACTTC. Translated, it gives CASSGYRRLAGFHEQYF. The chain has TRBV5-6 and TRBJ2-7; 10 bases are a match to TRBD2. CDR3 length equals 17 residues. V lost 4 bases, J lost 5 bases, and 15 bases stayed unmatched. Germline lookup yields CDR1 SGHDT and CDR2 YYEEEE.

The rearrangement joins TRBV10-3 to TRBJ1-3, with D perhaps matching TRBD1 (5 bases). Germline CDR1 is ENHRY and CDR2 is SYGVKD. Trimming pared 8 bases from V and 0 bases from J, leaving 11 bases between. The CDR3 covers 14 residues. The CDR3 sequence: CAISRENSGNTIYF. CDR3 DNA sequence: TGTGCCATCTCCAGGGAAAACTCTGGAAACACCATATATTTT.

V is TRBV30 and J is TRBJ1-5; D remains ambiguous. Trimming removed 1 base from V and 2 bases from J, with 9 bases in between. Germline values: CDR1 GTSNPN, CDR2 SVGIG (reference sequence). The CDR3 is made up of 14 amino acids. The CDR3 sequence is CAWSARLGNQPQHF. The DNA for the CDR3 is TGTGCCTGGAGTGCGCGGTTAGGCAATCAGCCCCAGCATTTT.

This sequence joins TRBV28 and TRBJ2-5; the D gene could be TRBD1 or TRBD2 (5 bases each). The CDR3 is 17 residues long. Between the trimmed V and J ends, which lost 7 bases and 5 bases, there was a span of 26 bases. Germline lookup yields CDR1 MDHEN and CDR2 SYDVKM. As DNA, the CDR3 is TGTGCCAGCATTCCCCTAATTACCGGGACCGATGGGGAGACCCAGTACTTC. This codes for CASIPLITGTDGETQYF.

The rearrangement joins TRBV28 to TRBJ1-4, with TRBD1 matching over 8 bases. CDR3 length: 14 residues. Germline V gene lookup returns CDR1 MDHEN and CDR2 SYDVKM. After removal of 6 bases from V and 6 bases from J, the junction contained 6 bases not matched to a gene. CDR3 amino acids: CASRSDRVYEKLFF. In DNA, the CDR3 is TGTGCCAGCAGATCGGACAGGGTCTATGAAAAACTGTTTTTT.

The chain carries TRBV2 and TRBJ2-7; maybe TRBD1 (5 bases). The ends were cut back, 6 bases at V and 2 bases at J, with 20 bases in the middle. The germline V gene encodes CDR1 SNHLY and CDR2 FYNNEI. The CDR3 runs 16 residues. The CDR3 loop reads CASSPSPGILTYEQYF. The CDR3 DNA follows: TGTGCCAGCAGCCCAAGCCCAGGGATACTGACCTACGAGCAGTACTTC.

CDR3 sequence: CASSLAGTRGETQYF. For the CDR3, the DNA is TGCGCCAGCAGCTTGGCCGGGACTAGAGGGGAGACCCAGTACTTC. This chain uses TRBV5-1 with TRBJ2-5; TRBD2 matches at 8 bases. This CDR3 region has 15 residues. CDR1 and CDR2 from the germline V gene are SGHRS and YFSETQ. With 0 bases clipped from V and 5 bases from J, the junction kept 6 bases outside the gene matches.